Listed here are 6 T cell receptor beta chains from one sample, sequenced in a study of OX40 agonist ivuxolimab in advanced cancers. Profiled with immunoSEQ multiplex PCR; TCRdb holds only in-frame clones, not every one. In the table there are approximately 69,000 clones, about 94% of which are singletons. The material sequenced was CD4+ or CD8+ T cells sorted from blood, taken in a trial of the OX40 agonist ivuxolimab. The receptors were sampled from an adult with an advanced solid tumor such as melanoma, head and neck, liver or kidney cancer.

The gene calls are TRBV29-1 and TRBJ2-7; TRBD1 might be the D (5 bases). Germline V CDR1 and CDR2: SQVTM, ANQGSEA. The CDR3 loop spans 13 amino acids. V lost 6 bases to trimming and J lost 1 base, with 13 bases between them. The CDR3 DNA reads TGCAGCGTCGTAGACAGAGATTCCTACGAGCAGTACTTC. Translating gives CSVVDRDSYEQYF.

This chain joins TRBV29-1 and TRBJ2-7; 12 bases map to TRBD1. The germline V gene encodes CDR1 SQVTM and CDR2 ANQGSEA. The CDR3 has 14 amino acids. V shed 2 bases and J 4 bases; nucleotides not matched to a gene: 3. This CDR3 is CSVELGQGAYEQYF. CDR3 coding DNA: TGCAGCGTTGAATTGGGACAGGGGGCTTACGAGCAGTACTTC.

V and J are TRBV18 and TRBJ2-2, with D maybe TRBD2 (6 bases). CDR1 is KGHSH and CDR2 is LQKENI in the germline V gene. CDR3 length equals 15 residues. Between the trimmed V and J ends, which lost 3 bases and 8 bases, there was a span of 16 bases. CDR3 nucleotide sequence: TGTGCCAGCTCACCGCGGGACGGCCCTTATGGGGAGCTGTTTTTT. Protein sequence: CASSPRDGPYGELFF.

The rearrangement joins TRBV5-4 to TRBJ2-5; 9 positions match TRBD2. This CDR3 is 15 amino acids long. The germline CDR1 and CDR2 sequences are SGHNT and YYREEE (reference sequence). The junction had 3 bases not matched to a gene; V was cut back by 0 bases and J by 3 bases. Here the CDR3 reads CASSLGLAGKETQYF. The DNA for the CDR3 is TGTGCCAGCAGCTTGGGCCTAGCGGGAAAAGAGACCCAGTACTTC.

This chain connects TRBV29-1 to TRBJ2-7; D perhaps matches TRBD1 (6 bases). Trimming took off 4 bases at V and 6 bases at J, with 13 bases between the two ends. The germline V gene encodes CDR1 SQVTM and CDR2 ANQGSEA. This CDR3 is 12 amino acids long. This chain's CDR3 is CSVGRSGAEQYF. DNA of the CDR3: TGCAGCGTTGGTCGGTCAGGGGCCGAGCAGTACTTC.

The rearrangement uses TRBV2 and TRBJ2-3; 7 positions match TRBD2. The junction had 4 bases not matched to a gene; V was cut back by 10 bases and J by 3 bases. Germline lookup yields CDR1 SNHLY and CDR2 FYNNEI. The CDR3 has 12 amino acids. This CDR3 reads CATGEGTDTQYF. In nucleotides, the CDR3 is TGTGCCACTGGGGAGGGGACAGATACGCAGTATTTT.